The 32 T cell receptor beta chains in this list originate from one sample, sequenced in a study of beta chain features in type 1 diabetes. Reverse transcription of all isolated RNA meant that expressed TCRB transcripts were sequenced. Method: immunoSEQ multiplex PCR; TCRdb's copy keeps in-frame clones and lacks some. Of about 900,000 clones in the sample, about 17% were seen once. Sequencing used naive CD4+ T cells from blood. Receptor source: a woman under 30 in good health.

The rearrangement links TRBV11-2 to TRBJ2-5, with a possible D match to TRBD1 (5 bases). V dropped 5 bases and J dropped 5 bases, with 18 bases sitting between them. Germline V gene lookup returns CDR1 SGHAT and CDR2 FQNNGV. The CDR3 is made up of 15 amino acids. CDR3 DNA sequence: TGTGCCAGCAGCCCACGAGGCCCCCCAGGGGAGACCCAGTACTTC. Protein sequence: CASSPRGPPGETQYF. Drawing the rest from reference TRBV11-2 and TRBJ2-5, the complete variable domain is EAGVAQSPRYKIIEKRQSVAFWCNPISGHATLYWYQQILGQGPKLLIQFQNNGVVDDSQLPKDRFSAERLKGVDSTLKIQPAKLEDSAVYLCASSPRGPPGETQYFGPGTRLLVL.

J is TRBJ2-3 and V is TRBV19; D uncertain. Trimming removed 6 bases from V and 1 base from J, with 11 bases in between. This CDR3 contains 14 residues. Germline CDR1 and CDR2: LNHDA and SQIVND (reference sequence). This CDR3 reads CASRQRSGTDTQYF. In nucleotides, the CDR3 is TGTGCCAGTAGACAACGGAGTGGCACAGATACGCAGTATTTT.

This chain joins TRBV4-2 and TRBJ1-2; a weak D match, TRBD1 (6 bases). CDR3 length equals 16 residues. Germline values: CDR1 LGHNA, CDR2 YNFKEQ. V shed 1 base and J shed 4 bases, with 16 bases lying between them. CDR3 nucleotide sequence: TGTGCCAGCAGCCAAGTTAGTAGGGACAAGGGCTATGGCTACACCTTC. This sequence encodes CASSQVSRDKGYGYTF.

The sample holds a few counts of this clone. The chain carries TRBV4-2 and TRBJ1-2; possibly TRBD1 for D (5 bases). The V gene lost 11 bases and the J gene lost 6 bases, with 13 bases spanning the gap. CDR3 size: 11 residues. The germline gives CDR1 LGHNA, CDR2 YNFKEQ. The CDR3 nucleotides read TGTGCCTGTGGGGGGTCGAATGGCTACACCTTC. Amino acids: CACGGSNGYTF.

The chain carries TRBV6-5 and TRBJ2-5; 12 nucleotides agree with TRBD2. CDR3 length: 16 residues. The ends lost 0 bases at V and 4 bases at J; junction bases unmatched: 3. Germline V CDR1 and CDR2: MNHEY, SVGAGI. The chain's CDR3 is CASSYSPTSGRETQYF. CDR3 in DNA: TGTGCCAGCAGTTACTCGCCGACTAGCGGGAGAGAGACCCAGTACTTC.

V and J are TRBV4-2 and TRBJ2-3; 8 positions match TRBD1. V gave up 2 bases and J gave up 5 bases; unmatched junction bases: 6. This CDR3 spans 15 amino acids. Germline V gene data show CDR1 as LGHNA and CDR2 as YNFKEQ. In DNA form, the CDR3 reads TGTGCCAGCAGCCAAATGGACAGGGAGGTAGATACGCAGTATTTT. This translates into CASSQMDREVDTQYF.

The chain joins TRBV5-5 to TRBJ2-5; TRBD2 might be the D (5 bases). The CDR3 has 14 amino acids. V lost 3 bases and J lost 4, with 13 bases in between. CDR1 is SGHKS, CDR2 YYEKEE, per germline (reference sequence). DNA of the CDR3: TGTGCCAGCAGCTATAGCGATCTTGGAGAGACCCAGTACTTC. This sequence encodes CASSYSDLGETQYF.

In its sample, this clone was seen a few times. The chain carries TRBV19 and TRBJ1-5; TRBD1 might be the D (6 bases). V was pared by 7 bases and J by 2 bases, with 15 bases between. Germline CDR1 reads LNHDA; CDR2 reads SQIVND (reference sequence). This CDR3 is 15 amino acids long. CDR3 nucleotides: TGTGCCAGTACCCCCCAGGGGTTCGGCAATCAGCCCCAGCATTTT. It yields the protein CASTPQGFGNQPQHF. The complete variable domain, with remaining parts taken from reference TRBV19 and TRBJ1-5, reads DGGITQSPKYLFRKEGQNVTLSCEQNLNHDAMYWYRQDPGQGLRLIYYSQIVNDFQKGDIAEGYSVSREKKESFPLTVTSAQKNPTAFYLCASTPQGFGNQPQHFGDGTRLSIL.

This clone showed up just a few times. V usage is TRBV2 and J usage is TRBJ2-7, with 12 nucleotides matching TRBD2. The CDR3 is 17 residues long. The germline V gene has CDR1 SNHLY and CDR2 FYNNEI. V was clipped by 1 base and J by 5 bases; unmatched bases: 9. The CDR3 spells CASSEGTSGIVKNEQYF. The CDR3 DNA sequence: TGTGCCAGCAGTGAAGGGACTAGCGGGATCGTGAAAAACGAGCAGTACTTC. The variable domain in full, with the rest retrieved from reference TRBV2 and TRBJ2-7, is EPEVTQTPSHQVTQMGQEVILRCVPISNHLYFYWYRQILGQKVEFLVSFYNNEISEKSEIFDDQFSVERPDGSNFTLKIRSTKLEDSAMYFCASSEGTSGIVKNEQYFGPGTRLTVT.

This sequence joins TRBV28 and TRBJ2-7; 7 bases are a match to TRBD1. The germline CDR1 and CDR2 sequences are MDHEN and SYDVKM. Germline trimming cut 7 bases from V and 5 bases from J; bases unmatched to any gene: 5. The CDR3 covers 12 residues. The CDR3 DNA is TGTGCCAGCACGGACAGGCTCCACGAGCAGTACTTC. Translation gives CASTDRLHEQYF.

The rearrangement joins TRBV6-6 to TRBJ2-5; D gene ambiguous. V was cut by 6 bases and J by 5 bases, with 7 bases left in between. The CDR3 consists of 11 residues. CDR1 is MNHNY, CDR2 SVGAGI, per germline (reference sequence). In nucleotides, the CDR3 is TGTGCCAGCAGCCAGGCGGAGACCCAGTACTTC. It encodes CASSQAETQYF.

In this sample, this clone turned up a few times. This chain joins TRBV18 and TRBJ1-3, with 8 bases lining up with TRBD1. CDR1 KGHSH and CDR2 LQKENI come from the germline V gene. CDR3 length: 19 residues. The trim removed 2 bases at V and 1 base at J, leaving 13 bases unmatched. CDR3 amino acids: CASSPWRRQGPGSGNTIYF. CDR3 sequence (DNA): TGTGCCAGCTCACCATGGCGTCGACAGGGGCCGGGATCTGGAAACACCATATATTTT.

This clone appeared a few times. V usage is TRBV2 and J usage is TRBJ1-4; D possibly corresponds to TRBD1 (6 bases). Germline lookup yields CDR1 SNHLY and CDR2 FYNNEI. V lost 7 bases, J lost 8 bases, and 8 bases lay in between. The CDR3 spans 11 residues. CDR3 coding DNA: TGTGCCAGCATAGGGGGGGAAAAACTGTTTTTT. Translation gives CASIGGEKLFF.

The rearrangement uses TRBV15 and TRBJ2-7; TRBD1 agrees at 8 bases. Germline CDR1 and CDR2: LNHNV and YYDKDF (reference sequence). This CDR3 has 13 amino acids. J was trimmed by 12 bases and V by 1 base; bases with no gene match: 8. The CDR3 sequence: CATSRVLTGVRYF. The CDR3 bases are TGTGCCACCAGCAGAGTTTTGACAGGGGTGCGGTACTTC.

The chain employs TRBV6-6 and TRBJ2-7, with 9 positions matching TRBD1. With 6 bases clipped from V and 4 bases from J, the junction kept 7 bases outside the gene matches. The CDR3 has 14 residues. The germline V gene has CDR1 MNHNY and CDR2 SVGAGI (reference sequence). For the CDR3, the DNA is TGTGCCAGCAGACACCGGGACAGGGTTTACGAGCAGTACTTC. Its protein is CASRHRDRVYEQYF.

The V and J genes are TRBV2 and TRBJ2-6, with TRBD1 identical over 12 bases. This CDR3 is 15 amino acids long. Trimming removed 8 bases from V and 2 bases from J; junction bases left unmatched: 1. Germline CDR1 is SNHLY and CDR2 is FYNNEI. CDR3 in amino acids: CASGTGGAGANVLTF. CDR3 bases: TGTGCCAGCGGGACAGGGGGCGCTGGGGCCAACGTCCTGACTTTC.

The CDR3 here is CASTGPGADTQYF. The CDR3 DNA follows: TGTGCCAGCACCGGCCCAGGGGCAGATACGCAGTATTTT. The chain uses TRBV6-6 and TRBJ2-3, with D tentatively TRBD1 (6 bases). Trimming pared 7 bases from V and 4 bases from J, leaving 12 bases between. CDR1 is MNHNY and CDR2 is SVGAGI in the germline V gene (reference sequence). The CDR3 totals 13 residues.

The V gene is TRBV7-3, the J gene TRBJ2-1; 12 bases are shared with TRBD2. This CDR3 has 18 residues. Trimming at V came to 5 bases and at J to 1 base, leaving 9 bases not matched to a gene. Germline V gene sequence: CDR1 SGHTA, CDR2 FQGTGA. For the CDR3, the DNA is TGTGCCAGCAGCCTCACTAGCGGGAGGACGGTATCCTACAATGAGCAGTTCTTC. This codes for CASSLTSGRTVSYNEQFF.

This clone is a singleton in its sample. The chain recombines TRBV14 with TRBJ1-1; D remains ambiguous. Trimming took 4 bases from V and 1 from J, leaving 7 bases between them. The V gene's germline CDR1 is SGHDN and CDR2 FVKESK. The CDR3 is 13 residues long. The CDR3 region has the DNA TGTGCCAGCAGCCCCGAGGAGAACACTGAAGCTTTCTTT. This gives the protein CASSPEENTEAFF.

CDR3 residues: CASRKGSMANTDTQYF. In nucleotides, the CDR3 is TGCGCCAGCAGAAAGGGGAGCATGGCCAACACAGATACGCAGTATTTT. The chain employs TRBV5-1 and TRBJ2-3; D may be TRBD1 or TRBD2 (5 bases each). CDR3 length: 16 residues. From germline, CDR1 is SGHRS and CDR2 YFSETQ. The germline V and J ends were trimmed by 5 bases and 2 bases, with 18 bases remaining between them.

This clone was seen a handful of times. This chain links TRBV5-4 with TRBJ2-3, with 7 bases that match TRBD1. The V gene end was trimmed by 2 bases and the J gene end by 3 bases; junction bases not matched to a gene: 3. CDR3 length equals 14 residues. Germline V gene data show CDR1 as SGHNT and CDR2 as YYREEE (reference sequence). CDR3 protein: CASSLSGQTDTQYF. CDR3 nucleotide sequence: TGTGCCAGCAGCTTATCGGGACAGACAGATACGCAGTATTTT.

The chain employs TRBV19 and TRBJ2-7; the D gene is possibly TRBD1 (6 bases). Trimming took 6 bases from V and 0 from J, leaving 12 bases between them. The length of the CDR3 is 14 residues. Germline assignment: CDR1 LNHDA and CDR2 SQIVND (reference sequence). CDR3 sequence: CASREPGHSYEQYF. The CDR3 region has the DNA TGTGCCAGTAGAGAACCGGGACACTCCTACGAGCAGTACTTC.

J is TRBJ1-1 and V is TRBV7-9, with a weak D call TRBD1 (5 bases). Germline assignment: CDR1 SEHNR and CDR2 FQNEAQ (reference sequence). V lost 1 base to trimming and J lost 3 bases, with 9 bases between them. CDR3 length: 14 amino acids. CDR3 sequence (DNA): TGTGCCAGCAGCTTAGATGGCAGGGACACTGAAGCTTTCTTT. As protein: CASSLDGRDTEAFF. The full variable domain, in which reference TRBV7-9 and TRBJ1-1 provide the parts outside the CDR3, is DTGVSQNPRHKITKRGQNVTFRCDPISEHNRLYWYRQTLGQGPEFLTYFQNEAQLEKSRLLSDRFSAERPKGSFSTLEIQRTEQGDSAMYLCASSLDGRDTEAFFGQGTRLTVV.

This clone occurred a few times. V usage is TRBV10-3 and J usage is TRBJ2-3; 7 nucleotides align to TRBD2. The germline V gene encodes CDR1 ENHRY and CDR2 SYGVKD. There are 13 residues in the CDR3. With V trimmed by 7 bases and J by 5 bases, 6 bases remained unmatched. The CDR3, as DNA: TGTGCCATCACCCTGGGGGAGGGAGATACGCAGTATTTT. It yields the protein CAITLGEGDTQYF.

This clone was picked up a small number of times. V gene TRBV11-2 combines with J gene TRBJ2-7; a possible D gene is TRBD1 (6 bases). CDR3 length: 15 residues. Trimming stripped 4 bases from V and 2 bases from J, with 15 bases between. The germline CDR1 and CDR2 sequences are SGHAT and FQNNGV. CDR3 amino acids: CASSSLIQGPYEQYF. The CDR3 DNA reads TGTGCCAGCAGCTCTCTTATACAGGGACCCTACGAGCAGTACTTC.

The chain links TRBV9 to TRBJ2-1; unclear D gene. The CDR3 has 14 residues. The V end lost 0 bases, the J end lost 6 bases, and 10 bases lay between the germline ends. Germline V gene sequence: CDR1 SGDLS, CDR2 YYNGEE. CDR3 nucleotide sequence: TGTGCCAGCAGCGTAGATATCCTCCTCAATGAGCAGTTCTTC. Translated: CASSVDILLNEQFF.

This clone was seen only once. The chain carries TRBV6-5 and TRBJ2-1, with D possibly being TRBD1 (6 bases). Looked up from germline, CDR1 is MNHEY and CDR2 is SVGAGI. With 6 bases removed from V and 12 bases from J, the gap between germline ends came to 21 bases. CDR3 length: 14 amino acids. The CDR3 DNA follows: TGTGCCAGCAGCGGAACAGGACAGTATAAGGGGCAGTTCTTC. This sequence encodes CASSGTGQYKGQFF.

The chain carries TRBV28 and TRBJ2-7, with 8 bases fitting TRBD1. The CDR3 is 13 amino acids. In germline, CDR1 is MDHEN, CDR2 SYDVKM. Trimming took 9 bases from V and 2 from J; bases not matched to a gene: 6. CDR3 residues: CASTPGQAYEQYF. In DNA, the CDR3 is TGTGCCAGTACTCCGGGACAGGCCTACGAGCAGTACTTC.

This chain links TRBV5-8 with TRBJ2-3, with D possibly matching TRBD2 (6 bases). V lost 1 base to trimming and J lost 2 bases, with 11 bases between them. CDR3 length equals 15 residues. The germline V gene has CDR1 SGHTS and CDR2 YDEGEE. DNA of the CDR3: TGTGCCAGCAGCTTGAGGACTACTTACACAGATACGCAGTATTTT. Its translation: CASSLRTTYTDTQYF.

This chain joins TRBV7-8 and TRBJ1-1; weak D call: TRBD1 (5 bases). CDR3 length equals 16 residues. Per germline, CDR1 SGHVS and CDR2 FQNEAQ. Trimming stripped 0 bases from V and 0 bases from J, with 11 bases between. CDR3 DNA sequence: TGTGCCAGCAGCTTAGCGATAGGGACGGTGAACACTGAAGCTTTCTTT. Protein sequence: CASSLAIGTVNTEAFF.

This clone occurred a few times. The rearrangement links TRBV7-3 to TRBJ2-7; 10 bases are shared with TRBD1. Germline V CDR1 and CDR2: SGHTA, FQGTGA. The CDR3 is 14 residues long. V lost 6 bases, J lost 6 bases, and 8 bases stayed unmatched. CDR3 residues: CASRAPGQGTEQYF. The CDR3 region has the DNA TGTGCCAGCAGGGCTCCGGGACAGGGGACCGAGCAGTACTTC.

The chain has TRBV18 and TRBJ1-2; no reliable D call. The V end lost 4 bases, the J end lost 4 bases, and 28 bases lay between the germline ends. Germline-derived CDR1 and CDR2 are KGHSH and LQKENI. This CDR3 is built from 19 residues. The CDR3 spells CASSLIPLHTPGSSYGYTF. The CDR3 DNA reads TGTGCCAGCTCACTCATTCCGCTTCATACCCCGGGGAGCAGCTATGGCTACACCTTC. Drawing the rest from reference TRBV18 and TRBJ1-2, the complete variable domain is NAGVMQNPRHLVRRRGQEARLRCSPMKGHSHVYWYRQLPEEGLKFMVYLQKENIIDESGMPKERFSAEFPKEGPSILRIQQVVRGDSAAYFCASSLIPLHTPGSSYGYTFGSGTRLTVV.